The 12 T cell receptor beta chains below all came from one sample that was sequenced in a study of blood T cell repertoires in COVID-19. Generated by immunoSEQ multiplex PCR, the TCRdb table keeps only in-frame clones and is missing some. The profile shows some 110,000 clones, 70% to 80% of them singletons. The sample taken for sequencing was peripheral blood. These receptors all stem from a man between 65 and 85 years old with acute or convalescent COVID-19.

The chain is built from TRBV7-6 and TRBJ2-7; D might be TRBD2 (6 bases). Germline CDR1 SGHVS, CDR2 FNYEAQ. CDR3 length: 15 amino acids. The V and J ends lost 1 base and 2 bases respectively, with 12 bases between them. Here the CDR3 DNA reads TGTGCCAGCAGCTTAGTGTCGGAGGGCACCTACGAGCAGTACTTC. Translating gives CASSLVSEGTYEQYF.

This clone was recorded only once. V is TRBV30 and J is TRBJ1-1; 7 bases agree with TRBD1. CDR3 length: 11 residues. The junction had 6 bases not matched to a gene; V was cut back by 4 bases and J by 10 bases. Germline values: CDR1 GTSNPN, CDR2 SVGIG (reference sequence). The CDR3 reads CAWTTGVPAFF. The CDR3 DNA sequence: TGTGCCTGGACAACAGGGGTGCCAGCTTTCTTT.

The count of this clone is one. This chain connects TRBV18 to TRBJ1-4; D might be TRBD1 (5 bases). V was cut by 2 bases and J by 6 bases, with 10 bases left in between. Germline CDR1 reads KGHSH; CDR2 reads LQKENI. The CDR3 runs to 14 residues. The CDR3 region is CASSPAGFDEKLFF. For the CDR3, the DNA is TGTGCCAGCTCACCAGCAGGGTTTGATGAAAAACTGTTTTTT.

V and J are TRBV6-4 and TRBJ2-7; no clear D gene. The length of the CDR3 is 15 residues. Trimming removed 3 bases at V and 5 bases at J, with 17 bases between. Germline V lookup: CDR1 MRHNA, CDR2 SNTAGT. CDR3 protein: CASSESPVAVNEQYF. As DNA, the CDR3 is TGTGCCAGCAGTGAATCCCCCGTGGCCGTAAACGAGCAGTACTTC.

There are a few counts of this clone. The genes are TRBV7-2 and TRBJ1-5; 7 nucleotides match TRBD1. Losses at the gene ends were 2 bases for V and 4 bases for J; bases not matched to a gene: 5. The CDR3 totals 15 residues. Germline-derived CDR1 and CDR2 are SGHTA and FQGNSA. CDR3 amino acids: CASSLYRGVNQPQHF. The CDR3 DNA reads as TGTGCCAGCAGCTTATACAGGGGAGTAAATCAGCCCCAGCATTTT.

V is TRBV6-5 and J is TRBJ1-2; 11 nucleotides match TRBD1. Losses at the gene ends were 6 bases for V and 7 bases for J; bases not matched to a gene: 4. The CDR3 sequence is 13 residues long. Looked up from germline, CDR1 is MNHEY and CDR2 is SVGAGI. DNA of the CDR3: TGTGCCAGCAGCCGGGACAGGGGGTTTGGCTACACCTTC. Protein product: CASSRDRGFGYTF.

The chain has TRBV29-1 and TRBJ2-7; no clear D. Deletions cut 6 bases from V and 5 bases from J, with 14 bases between. Germline V lookup: CDR1 SQVTM, CDR2 ANQGSEA. The CDR3 is 12 amino acids. CDR3 sequence: CSVMTPPNEQYF. The CDR3 DNA reads TGCAGCGTAATGACACCACCTAACGAGCAGTACTTC.

The chain has TRBV28 and TRBJ1-5; TRBD1 matches 7 bases. This CDR3 has 15 residues. V gave up 2 bases and J gave up 2 bases; unmatched junction bases: 3. Germline V lookup: CDR1 MDHEN, CDR2 SYDVKM. CDR3 coding DNA: TGTGCCAGCAGTTTAAGGGGGCGCCGCAATCAGCCCCAGCATTTT. This gives the protein CASSLRGRRNQPQHF.

The rearrangement joins TRBV7-2 to TRBJ2-3; D is ambiguous. This CDR3 has 13 amino acids. Per germline, CDR1 SGHTA and CDR2 FQGNSA. V was pared by 1 base and J by 4 bases, with 6 bases between. CDR3 amino acids: CASSLVAADTQYF. The CDR3 DNA reads as TGTGCCAGCAGCTTAGTGGCGGCAGATACGCAGTATTTT.

CDR3 sequence reads: CASSPIRQGNSPLHF. DNA for the CDR3: TGTGCCAGCAGCCCAATTCGACAGGGCAATTCACCCCTCCACTTT. The rearrangement joins TRBV6-2 or TRBV6-3 to TRBJ1-6, with 7 nucleotides matching TRBD1. V shed 6 bases, J shed 7 bases, and the junction held 9 bases outside the gene matches. The CDR3 length is 15 residues. Per the germline V gene, CDR1 is MNHEY and CDR2 is SVGEGT.

The chain employs TRBV2 and TRBJ2-7, with 10 nucleotides matching TRBD2. The CDR3 is 15 residues long. Losses at the gene ends were 7 bases for V and 7 bases for J; bases not matched to a gene: 13. Germline CDR1 reads SNHLY; CDR2 reads FYNNEI. This CDR3 reads CASKGGLAGVREQYF. CDR3 coding DNA: TGTGCCAGCAAAGGGGGTCTAGCGGGAGTCAGGGAGCAGTACTTC.

V gene TRBV5-8 combines with J gene TRBJ1-4; 8 bases are shared with TRBD1. The length of the CDR3 is 15 residues. V shed 4 bases, J shed 8 bases, and the junction held 10 bases outside the gene matches. The germline V gene has CDR1 SGHTS and CDR2 YDEGEE. This CDR3 reads CASSPGQGLDEKLFF. Written as DNA, the CDR3 is TGTGCCAGCAGCCCCGGACAGGGCCTGGACGAAAAACTGTTTTTT.